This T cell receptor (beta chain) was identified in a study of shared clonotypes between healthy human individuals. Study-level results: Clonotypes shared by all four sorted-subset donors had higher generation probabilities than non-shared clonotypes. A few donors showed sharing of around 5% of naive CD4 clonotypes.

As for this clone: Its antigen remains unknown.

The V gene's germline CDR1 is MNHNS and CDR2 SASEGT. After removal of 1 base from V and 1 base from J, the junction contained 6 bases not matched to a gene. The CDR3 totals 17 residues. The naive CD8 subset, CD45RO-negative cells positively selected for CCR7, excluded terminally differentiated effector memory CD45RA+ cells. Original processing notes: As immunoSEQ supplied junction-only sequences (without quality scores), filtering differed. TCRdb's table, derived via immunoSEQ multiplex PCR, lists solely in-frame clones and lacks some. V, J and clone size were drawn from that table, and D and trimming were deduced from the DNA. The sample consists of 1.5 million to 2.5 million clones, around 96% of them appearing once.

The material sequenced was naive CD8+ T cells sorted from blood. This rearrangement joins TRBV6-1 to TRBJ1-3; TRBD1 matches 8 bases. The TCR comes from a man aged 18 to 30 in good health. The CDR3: CASSEGFDRGSGNTIYF. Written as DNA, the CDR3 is TGTGCCAGCAGTGAAGGGTTCGACAGGGGATCTGGAAACACCATATATTTT.